This paragraph covers one T cell receptor (beta chain) sequence. As yet, its antigen is unknown. The sample holds other DNA sequences that translate to the same CDR3. The sample comes from a study of beta chain features in type 1 diabetes. Study-level results: In all four CD4+ subsets, TCRB CDR3 length was significantly, moderately reduced in type 1 diabetes.

All of the isolated RNA was reverse transcribed, so expressed TCRB transcripts were sequenced. Only in-frame clones appear in the TCRdb table, and some are missing; sequencing was by immunoSEQ multiplex PCR. The repertoire holds hundreds of thousands of clones, with 30% as singletons. CDR3 length equals 15 residues. Germline V lookup: CDR1 SGHRS, CDR2 YFSETQ. The V and J ends lost 0 bases and 3 bases respectively, with 11 bases between them. The sequenced sample consisted of naive CD4+ T cells from blood. J is TRBJ2-3 and V is TRBV5-1; weak D call: TRBD2 (5 bases). The source of this sequence is a man in his late teens or twenties in good health. The CDR3 DNA reads TGCGCCAGCAGCTTGGAGGGCCGAGGGACAGATACGCAGTATTTT. Amino acid sequence: CASSLEGRGTDTQYF.